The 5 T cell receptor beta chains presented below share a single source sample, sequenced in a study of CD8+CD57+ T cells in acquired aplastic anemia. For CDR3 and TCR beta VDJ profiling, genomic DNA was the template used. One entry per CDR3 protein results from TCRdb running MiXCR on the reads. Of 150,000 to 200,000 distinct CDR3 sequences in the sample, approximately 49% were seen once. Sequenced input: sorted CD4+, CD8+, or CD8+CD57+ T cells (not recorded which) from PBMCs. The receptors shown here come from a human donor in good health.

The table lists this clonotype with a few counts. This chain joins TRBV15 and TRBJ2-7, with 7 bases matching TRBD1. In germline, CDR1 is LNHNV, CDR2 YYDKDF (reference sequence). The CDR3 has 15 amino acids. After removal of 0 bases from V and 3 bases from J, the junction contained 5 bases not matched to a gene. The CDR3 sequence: CATSREQGFLYEQYF. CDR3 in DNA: TGTGCCACCAGCAGAGAACAGGGGTTTCTCTACGAGCAGTACTTC.

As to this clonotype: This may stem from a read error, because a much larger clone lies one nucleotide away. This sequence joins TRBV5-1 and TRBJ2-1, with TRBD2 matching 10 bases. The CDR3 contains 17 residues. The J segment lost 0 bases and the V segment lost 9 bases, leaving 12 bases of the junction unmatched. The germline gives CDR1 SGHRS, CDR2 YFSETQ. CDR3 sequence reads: CANRVGLAESSYNEQFF. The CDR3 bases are TGCGCCAACAGGGTAGGACTAGCGGAAAGCTCCTACAATGAGCAGTTCTTC.

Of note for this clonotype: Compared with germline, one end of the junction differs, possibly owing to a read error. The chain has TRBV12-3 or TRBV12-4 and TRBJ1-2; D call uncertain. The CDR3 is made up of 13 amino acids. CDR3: CAGSFSRNYGYTF. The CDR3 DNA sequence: TGTGCCGGCAGTTTTTCACGGAACTATGGCTACACCTTC.

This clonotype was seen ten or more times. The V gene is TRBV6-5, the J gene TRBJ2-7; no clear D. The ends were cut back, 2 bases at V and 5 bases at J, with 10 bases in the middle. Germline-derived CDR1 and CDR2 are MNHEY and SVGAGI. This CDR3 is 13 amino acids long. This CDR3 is CASSYPTRNEQYF. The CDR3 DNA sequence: TGTGCCAGCAGTTACCCCACGCGGAACGAGCAGTACTTC.

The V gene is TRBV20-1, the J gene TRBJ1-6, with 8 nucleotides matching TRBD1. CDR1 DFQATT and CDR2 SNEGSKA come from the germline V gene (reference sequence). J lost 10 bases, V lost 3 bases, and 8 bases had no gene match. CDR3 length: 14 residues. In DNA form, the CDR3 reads TGCAGTGCTAGGCCTGGACAGGGAGTCTCACCCCTCCACTTT. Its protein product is CSARPGQGVSPLHF.